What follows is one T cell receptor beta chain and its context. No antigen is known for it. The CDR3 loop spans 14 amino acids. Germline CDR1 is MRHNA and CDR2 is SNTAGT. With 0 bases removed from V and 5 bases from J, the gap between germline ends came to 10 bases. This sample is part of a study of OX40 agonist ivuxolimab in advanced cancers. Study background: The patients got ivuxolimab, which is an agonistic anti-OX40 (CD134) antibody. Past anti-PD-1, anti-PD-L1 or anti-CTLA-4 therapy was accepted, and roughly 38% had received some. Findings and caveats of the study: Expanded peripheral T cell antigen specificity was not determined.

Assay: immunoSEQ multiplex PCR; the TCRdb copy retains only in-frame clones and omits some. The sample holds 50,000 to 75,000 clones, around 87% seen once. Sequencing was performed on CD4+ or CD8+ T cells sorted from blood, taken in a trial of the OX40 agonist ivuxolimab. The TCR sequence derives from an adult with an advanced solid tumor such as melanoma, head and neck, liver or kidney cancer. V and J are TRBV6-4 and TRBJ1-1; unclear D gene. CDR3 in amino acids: CASSDSSKGTEAFF. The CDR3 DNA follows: TGTGCCAGCAGTGACTCGAGTAAGGGTACTGAAGCTTTCTTT.